This TCR beta chain was identified in a study of blood T cells in healthy people across ages. Across the study: About one barcoded beta molecule per two T cells was the capture yield of template switching. Study-wide results and limits: Aged donors had fewer naive CD4+ cells and lower diversity than long-lived donors. Roughly linear age-related decline in beta diversity appeared, significant by age 40.

Per-sample PBMC isolation yielded at least 6.5 million cells. V shed 3 bases, J shed 5 bases, and the junction held 6 bases outside the gene matches. Germline V gives CDR1 SGHRS, CDR2 YFSETQ. The CDR3 runs to 15 residues. On this clonotype itself: Its antigen is undetermined.

A J-beta primer mix and a sample-barcoded 5' primer were used in a second PCR of roughly 6 to 12 cycles. Via MiXCR, TCRdb re-called the 5' RACE reads, giving one row per CDR3 protein. The sample records under 2,000,000 distinct CDR3 sequences, about 50% being singletons. Sequenced: blood. This TCR was recovered from a woman between 35 and 50 years old in good health. This rearrangement joins TRBV5-1 to TRBJ2-1; 9 nucleotides agree with TRBD2. The CDR3 region is CASSSGTSLDNEQFF. The CDR3 bases are TGCGCCAGCAGCTCCGGGACTAGCTTGGACAATGAGCAGTTCTTC. The complete variable domain, with remaining parts taken from reference TRBV5-1 and TRBJ2-1, reads KAGVTQTPRYLIKTRGQQVTLSCSPISGHRSVSWYQQTPGQGLQFLFEYFSETQRNKGNFPGRFSGRQFSNSRSEMNVSTLELGDSALYLCASSSGTSLDNEQFFGPGTRLTVL.